Listed here are 18 T cell receptor beta chains from one sample, sequenced in a study of cytomegalovirus exposure and HLA in healthy donors (dated by TCRdb to about 2017). Library method: the immunoSEQ multiplex PCR assay. TCRdb carries this immuneACCESS record with in-frame sequences only. Its versions omit some clonotypes, under half of them owing to an unresolved V gene in the studies checked, with the rest unexplained. This sample has over 200,000 clones in its table, and around 86% of those were observed once. The top ten hold about 2% of the sample. The sequencing input was PBMCs. The receptors here all came from a woman under 30 in good health and CMV-seropositive.

This clone was picked up a small number of times. The DNA for the CDR3 is TGTGCCAGCAGCACAGGGGGCCATGGCTACACCTTC. It encodes CASSTGGHGYTF. The genes are TRBV6-1 and TRBJ1-2; 9 nucleotides align to TRBD1. From germline, CDR1 is MNHNS and CDR2 SASEGT. The CDR3 consists of 12 residues. With 6 bases clipped from V and 6 bases from J, the junction kept 2 bases outside the gene matches.

This sequence joins TRBV5-6 and TRBJ2-7, with 8 positions matching TRBD2. The CDR3 length is 14 residues. Unmatched junction bases numbered 5, after V lost 4 bases and J lost 2 bases. Per germline, CDR1 SGHDT and CDR2 YYEEEE. The CDR3 DNA reads TGTGCCAGCAGCGGACTACTAGCGGCCTACGAGCAGTACTTC. This codes for CASSGLLAAYEQYF.

V usage is TRBV5-6 and J usage is TRBJ2-7; 9 bases line up with TRBD1. CDR1 SGHDT and CDR2 YYEEEE come from the germline V gene. V trimming: 5 bases; J trimming: 4 bases; junction bases outside the gene matches: 7. The CDR3 totals 14 residues. CDR3 bases: TGTGCCAGCAGTTCGGGACAGGGAATTTACGAGCAGTACTTC. Protein product: CASSSGQGIYEQYF.

This chain connects TRBV7-7 to TRBJ2-1; D uncertain. The CDR3 sequence is 14 residues long. V was cut by 5 bases and J by 10 bases, with 18 bases left in between. Germline CDR1 is SSHAT and CDR2 is FNYEAQ (reference sequence). CDR3 amino acids: CASSARLLSREQFF. In DNA, the CDR3 is TGTGCCAGCAGCGCCCGATTGCTGAGTCGGGAGCAGTTCTTC.

J is TRBJ2-5 and V is TRBV5-4, with 11 bases identical to TRBD2. This CDR3 comprises 14 residues. Unmatched junction bases numbered 5, after V lost 5 bases and J lost 5 bases. Germline V CDR1 and CDR2: SGHNT, YYREEE (reference sequence). CDR3 sequence: CASRVTSGDETQYF. CDR3 bases: TGTGCCAGCAGGGTGACTAGCGGGGACGAGACCCAGTACTTC.

This chain links TRBV2 with TRBJ2-1; 10 bases are a match to TRBD2. V lost 5 bases to trimming and J lost 0 bases; unmatched junction nucleotides: 19. The germline CDR1 and CDR2 sequences are SNHLY and FYNNEI. This CDR3 region has 21 residues. The DNA for the CDR3 is TGTGCCAGCAGTCAGCTTAAAACTAGCGGGGACCTTTTTAGCTCCTACAATGAGCAGTTCTTC. It encodes CASSQLKTSGDLFSSYNEQFF.

The chain is built from TRBV15 and TRBJ2-3, with a weak D call TRBD2 (6 bases). The CDR3 length is 17 residues. V lost 0 bases and J 4 bases, leaving 17 bases between the germline ends. The V gene's germline CDR1 is LNHNV and CDR2 YYDKDF (reference sequence). The CDR3 spells CATSRDIGGIGADTQYF. Here the CDR3 DNA reads TGTGCCACCAGCAGAGATATAGGCGGGATTGGGGCAGATACGCAGTATTTT.

The DNA of the CDR3 is TGCGCCAGCAGCCAGTCGCCGGGACAGCACTACAATGAGCAGTTCTTC. Amino acid sequence: CASSQSPGQHYNEQFF. The rearrangement links TRBV4-1 to TRBJ2-1, with 7 bases that match TRBD1. After removal of 3 bases from V and 3 bases from J, the junction contained 8 bases not matched to a gene. The CDR3 spans 16 residues. Germline CDR1 reads MGHRA; CDR2 reads YSYEKL.

V is TRBV2 and J is TRBJ2-7; perhaps TRBD1 as D (6 bases). The CDR3 sequence is 15 residues long. The germline V gene encodes CDR1 SNHLY and CDR2 FYNNEI. V was trimmed by 7 bases and J by 4 bases, leaving 20 bases between them. CDR3 sequence: CASTSEPGVAYEQYF. In DNA, the CDR3 is TGTGCCAGCACGTCCGAGCCAGGGGTCGCGTACGAGCAGTACTTC.

V gene TRBV27 combines with J gene TRBJ2-3; 9 nucleotides match TRBD2. This CDR3 comprises 16 residues. Germline-derived CDR1 and CDR2 are MNHEY and SMNVEV (reference sequence). With 0 bases clipped from V and 3 bases from J, the junction kept 4 bases outside the gene matches. The CDR3 protein is CASSLSSGGGTDTQYF. In nucleotides, the CDR3 is TGTGCCAGCAGTTTATCTAGCGGGGGAGGGACAGATACGCAGTATTTT.

In its sample, this clone was seen once. The CDR3 loop is CASRPIRDRIGNTEAFF. CDR3 nucleotides: TGTGCCAGCAGGCCAATCCGGGACAGGATCGGGAACACTGAAGCTTTCTTT. V is TRBV11-2 and J is TRBJ1-1, with 8 bases matching TRBD1. Trimming took 6 bases from V and 1 from J; bases not matched to a gene: 13. This CDR3 comprises 17 residues. Germline V gene lookup returns CDR1 SGHAT and CDR2 FQNNGV.

The chain has TRBV5-1 and TRBJ1-3; no firm D call. The germline CDR1 and CDR2 sequences are SGHRS and YFSETQ. The length of the CDR3 is 15 residues. V was pared by 2 bases and J by 0 bases, with 9 bases between. For the CDR3, the DNA is TGCGCCAGCAGCTTATCAGATTTCTCTGGAAACACCATATATTTT. Amino acid sequence: CASSLSDFSGNTIYF.

The J gene is TRBJ2-3, the V gene TRBV5-1; 9 nucleotides match TRBD2. The germline CDR1 and CDR2 sequences are SGHRS and YFSETQ. After removal of 2 bases from V and 0 bases from J, the junction contained 7 bases not matched to a gene. The CDR3 is made up of 17 amino acids. CDR3 coding DNA: TGCGCCAGCAGCTTCCCGCCTAGCGGGGCTAGCACAGATACGCAGTATTTT. It specifies CASSFPPSGASTDTQYF.

The gene calls are TRBV18 and TRBJ2-5, with TRBD1 identical over 7 bases. Germline CDR1 and CDR2: KGHSH and LQKENI. The V gene end was trimmed by 3 bases and the J gene end by 5 bases; junction bases not matched to a gene: 3. This CDR3 spans 13 amino acids. The CDR3: CASSPVQGETQYF. DNA for the CDR3: TGTGCCAGCTCACCGGTACAGGGGGAGACCCAGTACTTC.

V is TRBV30 and J is TRBJ2-7, with D possibly being TRBD2 (6 bases). Trimming removed 6 bases at V and 0 bases at J, with 15 bases between. This CDR3 region has 14 residues. Germline CDR1 GTSNPN, CDR2 SVGIG (reference sequence). CDR3 protein: CACDPKRVSYEQYF. The CDR3 DNA is TGTGCCTGTGACCCTAAGCGGGTCTCCTACGAGCAGTACTTC.

The V gene is TRBV5-4, the J gene TRBJ2-6; 11 bases fit TRBD2. Trimming at V came to 0 bases and at J to 9 bases, leaving 5 bases not matched to a gene. CDR3 size: 16 residues. Germline CDR1 and CDR2: SGHNT and YYREEE (reference sequence). The CDR3 DNA reads as TGTGCCAGCAGCTTGGATGGGACTAGCGGATTCAACGTCCTGACTTTC. Translating gives CASSLDGTSGFNVLTF.

The chain has TRBV7-9 and TRBJ1-1, with a possible D match to TRBD1 (6 bases). This CDR3 has 17 residues. V lost 0 bases and J lost 4, with 18 bases in between. Germline V CDR1 and CDR2: SEHNR, FQNEAQ (reference sequence). The CDR3 here is CASSLAGQLPKGTEAFF. In nucleotides, the CDR3 is TGTGCCAGCAGCTTAGCCGGACAGCTCCCAAAAGGCACTGAAGCTTTCTTT.

The gene calls are TRBV7-9 and TRBJ2-2; D gene unclear. The CDR3 has 14 residues. Germline CDR1 SEHNR, CDR2 FQNEAQ (reference sequence). Deletions cut 6 bases from V and 5 bases from J, with 13 bases between. Written as DNA, the CDR3 is TGTGCCAGCAGATTCTCGGTGATGACCGGGGAGCTGTTTTTT. As protein: CASRFSVMTGELFF.